This TCR beta chain comes out of a study of cytomegalovirus exposure and HLA in healthy donors. Every donor was a healthy person donating bone marrow. Though probably carrying unrecorded immune exposures, donors were nominally healthy at sampling. 60 Vbeta and 13 Jbeta primers were used in PCR. Sequencing was performed with immunoSEQ multiplex PCR; in TCRdb, only in-frame clones are kept and a portion is missing. The sample yields tens of thousands of clones, roughly 67% seen once. Notes on this clone: The antigen is unknown.

V shed 4 bases and J 2 bases; nucleotides not matched to a gene: 3. CDR1 and CDR2 (germline): LNHDA, SQIVND (reference sequence). The CDR3 has 14 amino acids. Study findings and constraints: The study designated 164 TCR beta chains cytomegalovirus-associated. Earlier analysis looked at TCR beta V segments, and most were productive about 90% or about 30% of the time.

The rearrangement links TRBV19 to TRBJ2-7, with TRBD1 identical over 9 bases. The sample comprised PBMCs. The receptor's source is a man aged 45 to 65 in good health and CMV-seronegative. CDR3 sequence: CASSTGQGTYEQYF. CDR3 in DNA: TGTGCCAGTAGTACGGGACAGGGAACCTACGAGCAGTACTTC.